This record concerns one T cell receptor (beta chain) sequence. The antigen is not known. The sample is drawn from a study of cytomegalovirus exposure and HLA in healthy donors. Overall study: A data release that came early held approximately 85 million unique TCRs from HLA-typed donors. Study conclusions and caveats: The study flagged roughly 160 TCR beta chains as cytomegalovirus-associated.

The PCR was carried out with 60 Vbeta primers and 13 Jbeta primers. Generated by immunoSEQ multiplex PCR, the TCRdb table keeps only in-frame clones and is missing some. The sample has a few hundred thousand clones, around 80% seen once; the top ten hold about 8%. The V segment lost 5 bases and the J segment 6 bases; nucleotides outside the gene matches: 8. CDR3 length: 15 amino acids. Germline V gene data show CDR1 as SGHVS and CDR2 as FNYEAQ. The chain recombines TRBV7-6 with TRBJ2-3; 10 bases are shared with TRBD2. The sample consisted of PBMCs. The TCR was taken from a woman aged 55-69 years in good health and CMV-seropositive. The CDR3 DNA reads TGTGCCAGCAGCCCCTTTAGCGGGAGGAAGGATACGCAGTATTTT. Its translation is CASSPFSGRKDTQYF.